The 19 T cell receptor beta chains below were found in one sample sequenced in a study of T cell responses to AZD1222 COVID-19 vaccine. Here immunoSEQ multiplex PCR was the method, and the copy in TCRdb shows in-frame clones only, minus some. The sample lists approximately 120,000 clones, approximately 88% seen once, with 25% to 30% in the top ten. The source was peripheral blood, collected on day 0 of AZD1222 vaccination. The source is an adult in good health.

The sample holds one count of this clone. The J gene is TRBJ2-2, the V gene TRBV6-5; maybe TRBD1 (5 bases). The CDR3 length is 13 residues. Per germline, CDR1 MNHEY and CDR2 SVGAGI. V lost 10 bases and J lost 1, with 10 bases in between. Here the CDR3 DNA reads TGTGCCACCAGAAGGGGGAACACCGGGGAGCTGTTTTTT. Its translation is CATRRGNTGELFF.

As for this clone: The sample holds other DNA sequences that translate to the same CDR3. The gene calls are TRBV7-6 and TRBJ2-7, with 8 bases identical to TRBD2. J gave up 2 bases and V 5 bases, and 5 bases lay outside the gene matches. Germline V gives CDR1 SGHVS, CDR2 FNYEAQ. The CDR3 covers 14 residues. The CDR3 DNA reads TGTGCCAGCAGCCCCCCGGGAGGGCCCTACGAGCAGTACTTC. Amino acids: CASSPPGGPYEQYF.

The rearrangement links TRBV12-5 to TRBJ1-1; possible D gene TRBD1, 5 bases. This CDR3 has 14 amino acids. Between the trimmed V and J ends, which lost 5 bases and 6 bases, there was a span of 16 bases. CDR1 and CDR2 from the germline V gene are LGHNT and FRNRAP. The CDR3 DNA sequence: TGTGCTAGTGGTCCCCGACGGGGCCGCGCTGAAGCTTTCTTT. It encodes CASGPRRGRAEAFF. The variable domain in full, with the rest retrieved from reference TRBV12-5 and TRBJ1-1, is DARVTQTPRHKVTEMGQEVTMRCQPILGHNTVFWYRQTMMQGLELLAYFRNRAPLDDSGMPKDRFSAEMPDATLATLKIQPSEPRDSAVYFCASGPRRGRAEAFFGQGTRLTVV.

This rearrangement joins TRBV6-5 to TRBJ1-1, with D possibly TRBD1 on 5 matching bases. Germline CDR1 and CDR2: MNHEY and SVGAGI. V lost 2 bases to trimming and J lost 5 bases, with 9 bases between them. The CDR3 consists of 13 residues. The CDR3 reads CASSYRGGTEAFF. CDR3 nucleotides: TGTGCCAGCAGTTACCGCGGGGGGACTGAAGCTTTCTTT.

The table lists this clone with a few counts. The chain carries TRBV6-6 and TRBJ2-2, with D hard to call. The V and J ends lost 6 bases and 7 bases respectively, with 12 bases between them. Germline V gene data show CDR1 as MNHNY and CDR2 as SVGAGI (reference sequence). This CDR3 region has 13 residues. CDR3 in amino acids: CASSRRRDGELFF. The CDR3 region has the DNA TGTGCCAGCAGCCGTCGTAGAGACGGGGAGCTGTTTTTT.

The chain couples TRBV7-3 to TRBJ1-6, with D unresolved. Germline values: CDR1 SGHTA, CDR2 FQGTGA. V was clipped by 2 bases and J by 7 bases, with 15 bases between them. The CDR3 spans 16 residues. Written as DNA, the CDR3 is TGTGCCAGCAGCTTAGAGGCCATCGGGGTAAATTCACCCCTCCACTTT. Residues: CASSLEAIGVNSPLHF.

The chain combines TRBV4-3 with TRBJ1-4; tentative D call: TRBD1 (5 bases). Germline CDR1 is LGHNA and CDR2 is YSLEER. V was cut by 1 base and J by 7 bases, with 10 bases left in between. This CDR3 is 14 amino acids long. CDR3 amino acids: CASSQGGVPEKLFF. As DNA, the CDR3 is TGCGCCAGCAGCCAAGGAGGGGTTCCTGAAAAACTGTTTTTT.

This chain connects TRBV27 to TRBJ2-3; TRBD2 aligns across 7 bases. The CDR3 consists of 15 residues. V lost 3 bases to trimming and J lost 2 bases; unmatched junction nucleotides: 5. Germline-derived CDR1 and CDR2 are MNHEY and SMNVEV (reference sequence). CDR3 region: CASSFGGGTTDTQYF. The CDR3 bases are TGTGCCAGCAGTTTTGGCGGGGGTACCACAGATACGCAGTATTTT.

The CDR3 reads CASSLSGGYEQYF. As DNA, the CDR3 is TGTGCCAGCAGTTTATCCGGGGGGTACGAGCAGTACTTC. The chain joins TRBV27 to TRBJ2-7; 7 positions match TRBD2. Trimming at V came to 0 bases and at J to 4 bases, leaving 0 bases not matched to a gene. The germline gives CDR1 MNHEY, CDR2 SMNVEV (reference sequence). The CDR3 has 13 amino acids.

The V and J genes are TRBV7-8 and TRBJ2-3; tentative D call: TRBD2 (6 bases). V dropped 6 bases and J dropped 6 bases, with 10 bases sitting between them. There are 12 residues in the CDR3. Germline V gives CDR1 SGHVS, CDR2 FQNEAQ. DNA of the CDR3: TGTGCCAGCAGTCGGGACTGGGATACGCAGTATTTT. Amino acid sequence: CASSRDWDTQYF.

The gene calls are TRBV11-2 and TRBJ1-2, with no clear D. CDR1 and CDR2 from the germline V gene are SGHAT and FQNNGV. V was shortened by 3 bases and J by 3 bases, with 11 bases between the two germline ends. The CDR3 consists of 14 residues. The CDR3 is CASSFGLRDYGYTF. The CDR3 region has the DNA TGTGCCAGCAGCTTTGGACTGCGCGACTATGGCTACACCTTC.

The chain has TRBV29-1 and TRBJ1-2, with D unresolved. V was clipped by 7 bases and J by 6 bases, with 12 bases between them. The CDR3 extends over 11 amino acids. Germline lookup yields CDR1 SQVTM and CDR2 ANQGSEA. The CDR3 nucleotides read TGCAGCGCCACGGGCGGGGATGGCTACACCTTC. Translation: CSATGGDGYTF.

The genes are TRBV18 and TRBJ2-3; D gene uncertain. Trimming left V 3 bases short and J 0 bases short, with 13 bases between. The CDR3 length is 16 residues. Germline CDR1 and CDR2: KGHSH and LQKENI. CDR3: CASSPLPQTSTDTQYF. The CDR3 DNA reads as TGTGCCAGCTCACCTCTACCGCAAACTAGCACAGATACGCAGTATTTT.

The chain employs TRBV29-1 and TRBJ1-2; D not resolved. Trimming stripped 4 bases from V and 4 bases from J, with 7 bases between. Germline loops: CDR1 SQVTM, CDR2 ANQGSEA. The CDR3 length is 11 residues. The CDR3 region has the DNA TGCAGCGTTGCCGTCTTCTATGGCTACACCTTC. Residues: CSVAVFYGYTF.

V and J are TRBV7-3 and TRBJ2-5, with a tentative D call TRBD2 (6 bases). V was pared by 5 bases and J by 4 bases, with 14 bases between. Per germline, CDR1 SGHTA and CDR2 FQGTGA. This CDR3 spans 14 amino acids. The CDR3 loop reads CASSAGISTETQYF. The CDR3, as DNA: TGTGCCAGCAGCGCGGGGATCTCAACAGAGACCCAGTACTTC.

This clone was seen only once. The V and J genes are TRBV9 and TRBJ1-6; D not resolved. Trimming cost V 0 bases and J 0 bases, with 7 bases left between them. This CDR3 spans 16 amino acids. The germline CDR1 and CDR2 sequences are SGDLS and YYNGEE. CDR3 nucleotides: TGTGCCAGCAGCGTAGAGGTAGTCTCCTATAATTCACCCCTCCACTTT. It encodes CASSVEVVSYNSPLHF.

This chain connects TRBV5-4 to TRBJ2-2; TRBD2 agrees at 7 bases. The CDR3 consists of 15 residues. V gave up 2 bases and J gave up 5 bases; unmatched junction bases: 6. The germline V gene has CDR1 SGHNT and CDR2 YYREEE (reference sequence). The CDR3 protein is CASSLSGGKTGELFF. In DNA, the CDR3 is TGTGCCAGCAGCTTATCGGGGGGAAAAACCGGGGAGCTGTTTTTT.

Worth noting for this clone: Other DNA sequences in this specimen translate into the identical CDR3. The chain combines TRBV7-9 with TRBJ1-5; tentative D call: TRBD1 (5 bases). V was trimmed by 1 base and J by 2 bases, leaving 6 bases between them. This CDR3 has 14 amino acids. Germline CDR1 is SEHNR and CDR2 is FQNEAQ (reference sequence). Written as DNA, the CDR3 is TGTGCCAGCAGCTTAGGGGGGGGCAATCAGCCCCAGCATTTT. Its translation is CASSLGGGNQPQHF.

The DNA for the CDR3 is TGTGCCAGCAGTTTATCGGTTAGCGGGGGCACAGATACGCAGTATTTT. It is translated as CASSLSVSGGTDTQYF. The V call is TRBV27, the J call TRBJ2-3; 8 bases are shared with TRBD2. Germline CDR1 MNHEY, CDR2 SMNVEV (reference sequence). The CDR3 runs 16 residues. Losses at the gene ends were 0 bases for V and 1 base for J; bases not matched to a gene: 3.